In this sample, the clone carrying this T cell receptor (beta chain) turned up once. Its cognate antigen is unknown. Germline values: CDR1 KGHDR, CDR2 SFDVKD. V was clipped by 7 bases and J by 2 bases; unmatched bases: 9. The CDR3 extends over 16 amino acids. TCRdb independently ran MiXCR on the reads; one entry per CDR3 protein. The sample has about 300,000 distinct CDR3 sequences; over 20% are singletons. The data were taken from a study of T cell repertoires in cytomegalovirus infection. Regarding the study as a whole: There were HLA-C-restricted CMV-specific TCR beta clonotypes dominating the ex vivo response.

This clonotype was sampled from a human donor in good health (CMV status not recorded). Some clones in this sample may be carry-over from other donors' samples. Input material: PBMCs. This chain connects TRBV24-1 to TRBJ2-2; 7 nucleotides align to TRBD2. CDR3 residues: CATSRRLAANTGELFF. DNA of the CDR3: TGTGCCACCAGCCGCAGACTAGCAGCAAACACCGGGGAGCTGTTTTTT.